The 2 T cell receptor beta chains presented below share a single source sample, sequenced in a study of T-cell reconstitution after alpha-beta-depleted transplantation in children. The authors prepared the TCRbeta library with unique molecular identifiers. Each CDR3 protein gets one entry after TCRdb re-called the PCR reads with MiXCR. This table has approximately 200,000 distinct CDR3 sequences, approximately 14% appearing once. The material sequenced was PBMCs from the stem cell graft donor, taken from the stem cell graft. The receptors shown here come from a human donor who donated a stem cell graft to a child with acute lymphoblastic leukemia.

This rearrangement joins TRBV7-8 to TRBJ1-2; possible D gene TRBD1, 5 bases. This CDR3 has 14 residues. Trimming cost V 3 bases and J 1 base, with 9 bases left between them. From germline, CDR1 is SGHVS and CDR2 FQNEAQ. CDR3 sequence reads: CASSLGGDNYGYTF. The CDR3 bases are TGTGCCAGCAGCTTGGGGGGTGATAACTATGGCTACACCTTC.

This clonotype showed up many times. The rearrangement links TRBV15 to TRBJ2-1; D ambiguous. This CDR3 has 13 amino acids. The V gene lost 0 bases and the J gene lost 8 bases, with 8 bases spanning the gap. Germline V lookup: CDR1 LNHNV, CDR2 YYDKDF (reference sequence). Written as DNA, the CDR3 is TGTGCCACCAGCAGAGATCTAAGGGATGAGCAGTTCTTC. Its translation is CATSRDLRDEQFF.